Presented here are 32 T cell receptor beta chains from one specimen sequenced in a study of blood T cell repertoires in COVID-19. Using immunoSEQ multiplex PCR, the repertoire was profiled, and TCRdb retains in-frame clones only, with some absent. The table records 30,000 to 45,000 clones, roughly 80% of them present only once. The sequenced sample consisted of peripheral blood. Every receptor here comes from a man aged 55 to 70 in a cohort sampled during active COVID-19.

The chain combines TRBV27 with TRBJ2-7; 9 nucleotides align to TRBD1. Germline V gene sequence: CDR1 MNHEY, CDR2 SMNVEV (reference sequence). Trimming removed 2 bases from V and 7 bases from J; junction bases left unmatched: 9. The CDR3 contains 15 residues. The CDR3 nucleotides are TGTGCCAGCAGTTTAACCAGGACAGGGGCGCTTGAGCAGTACTTC. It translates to CASSLTRTGALEQYF.

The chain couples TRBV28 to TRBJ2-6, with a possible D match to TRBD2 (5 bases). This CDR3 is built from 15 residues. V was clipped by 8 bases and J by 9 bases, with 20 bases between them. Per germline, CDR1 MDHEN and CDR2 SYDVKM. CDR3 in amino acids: CASSTRVVEVNVLTF. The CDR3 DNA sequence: TGTGCCAGCTCGACGCGGGTCGTAGAGGTCAACGTCCTGACTTTC.

This chain's CDR3 is CASSLDGETGGVYEQYF. For the CDR3, the DNA is TGTGCCAGCAGCTTAGATGGGGAAACAGGGGGCGTCTACGAGCAGTACTTC. The chain carries TRBV11-3 and TRBJ2-7; 9 bases map to TRBD1. CDR3 size: 17 residues. The J segment lost 3 bases and the V segment lost 0 bases, leaving 9 bases of the junction unmatched. CDR1 is SGHNT, CDR2 YENEEA, per germline.

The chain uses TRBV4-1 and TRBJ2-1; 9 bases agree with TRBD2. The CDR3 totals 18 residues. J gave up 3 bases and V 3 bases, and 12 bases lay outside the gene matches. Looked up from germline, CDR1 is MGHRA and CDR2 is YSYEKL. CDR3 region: CASSQTSLGLAYYNEQFF. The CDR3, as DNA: TGCGCCAGCAGCCAGACTTCGCTAGGACTAGCGTACTACAATGAGCAGTTCTTC.

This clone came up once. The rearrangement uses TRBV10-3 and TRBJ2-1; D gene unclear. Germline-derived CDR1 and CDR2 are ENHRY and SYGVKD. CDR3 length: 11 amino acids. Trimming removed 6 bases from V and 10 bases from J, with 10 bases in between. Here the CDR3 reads CAIRTAEEQFF. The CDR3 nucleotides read TGTGCCATCAGGACTGCCGAGGAGCAGTTCTTC.

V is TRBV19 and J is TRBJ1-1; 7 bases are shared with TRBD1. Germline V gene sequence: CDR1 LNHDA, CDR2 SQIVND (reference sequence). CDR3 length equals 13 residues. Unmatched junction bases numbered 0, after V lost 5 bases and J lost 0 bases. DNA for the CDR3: TGTGCCAGTAGTGGACAGGTGAACACTGAAGCTTTCTTT. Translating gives CASSGQVNTEAFF.

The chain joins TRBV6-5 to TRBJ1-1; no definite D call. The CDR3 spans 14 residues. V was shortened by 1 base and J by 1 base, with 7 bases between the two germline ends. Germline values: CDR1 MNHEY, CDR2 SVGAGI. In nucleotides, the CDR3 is TGTGCCAGCAGTTACTATCGAGGGAACACTGAAGCTTTCTTT. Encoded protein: CASSYYRGNTEAFF.

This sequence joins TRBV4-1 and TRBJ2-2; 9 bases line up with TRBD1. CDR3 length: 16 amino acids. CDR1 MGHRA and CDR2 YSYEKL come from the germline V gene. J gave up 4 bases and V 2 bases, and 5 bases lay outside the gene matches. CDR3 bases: TGCGCCAGCAGCCAAACAGGGGGCTTACGCACCGGGGAGCTGTTTTTT. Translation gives CASSQTGGLRTGELFF.

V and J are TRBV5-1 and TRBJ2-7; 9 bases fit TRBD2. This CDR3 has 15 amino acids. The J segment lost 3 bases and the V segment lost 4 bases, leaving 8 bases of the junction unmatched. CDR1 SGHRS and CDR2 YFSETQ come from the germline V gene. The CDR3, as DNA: TGCGCCAGCAGCCTGGGTAGCGGGAGCTACTACGAGCAGTACTTC. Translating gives CASSLGSGSYYEQYF.

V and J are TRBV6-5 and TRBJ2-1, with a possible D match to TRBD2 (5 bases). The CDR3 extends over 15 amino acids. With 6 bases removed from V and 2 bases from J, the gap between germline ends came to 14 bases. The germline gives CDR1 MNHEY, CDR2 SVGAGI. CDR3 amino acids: CASSYGGRTYNEQFF. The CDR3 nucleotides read TGTGCCAGCAGCTACGGCGGGCGGACCTACAATGAGCAGTTCTTC.

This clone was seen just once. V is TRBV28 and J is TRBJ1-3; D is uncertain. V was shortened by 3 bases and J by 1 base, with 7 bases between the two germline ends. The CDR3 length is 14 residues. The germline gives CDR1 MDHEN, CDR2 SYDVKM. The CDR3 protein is CASSLGGSGNTIYF. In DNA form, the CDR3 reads TGTGCCAGCAGTTTGGGAGGGTCTGGAAACACCATATATTTT.

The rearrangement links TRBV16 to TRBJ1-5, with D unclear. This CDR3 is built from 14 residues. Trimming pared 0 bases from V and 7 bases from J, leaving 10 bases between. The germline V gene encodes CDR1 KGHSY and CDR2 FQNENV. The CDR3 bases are TGTGCCAGCAGCCAATCCGGGTCGGGGCAGCCCCAGCATTTT. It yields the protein CASSQSGSGQPQHF.

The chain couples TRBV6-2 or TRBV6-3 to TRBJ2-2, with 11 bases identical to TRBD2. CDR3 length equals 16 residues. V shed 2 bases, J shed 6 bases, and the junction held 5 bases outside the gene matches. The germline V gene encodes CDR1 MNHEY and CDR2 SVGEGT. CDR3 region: CASSYRTSGGPGELFF. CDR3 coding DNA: TGTGCCAGCAGTTACAGAACTAGCGGGGGCCCCGGGGAGCTGTTTTTT.

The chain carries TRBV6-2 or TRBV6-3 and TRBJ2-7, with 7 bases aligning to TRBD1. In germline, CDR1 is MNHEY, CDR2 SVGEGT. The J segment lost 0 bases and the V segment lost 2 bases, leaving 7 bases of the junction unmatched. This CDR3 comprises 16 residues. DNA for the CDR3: TGTGCCAGCAGTTACCCGATAACAGGGGTCTCCTACGAGCAGTACTTC. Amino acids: CASSYPITGVSYEQYF.

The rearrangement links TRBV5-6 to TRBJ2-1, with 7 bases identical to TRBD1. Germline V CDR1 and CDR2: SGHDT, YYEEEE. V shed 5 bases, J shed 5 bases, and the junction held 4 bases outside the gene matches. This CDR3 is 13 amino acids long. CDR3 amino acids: CASRQGTNNEQFF. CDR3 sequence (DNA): TGTGCCAGCAGACAGGGGACCAACAATGAGCAGTTCTTC. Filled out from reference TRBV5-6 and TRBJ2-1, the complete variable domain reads DAGVTQSPTHLIKTRGQQVTLRCSPKSGHDTVSWYQQALGQGPQFIFQYYEEEERQRGNFPDRFSGHQFPNYSSELNVNALLLGDSALYLCASRQGTNNEQFFGPGTRLTVL.

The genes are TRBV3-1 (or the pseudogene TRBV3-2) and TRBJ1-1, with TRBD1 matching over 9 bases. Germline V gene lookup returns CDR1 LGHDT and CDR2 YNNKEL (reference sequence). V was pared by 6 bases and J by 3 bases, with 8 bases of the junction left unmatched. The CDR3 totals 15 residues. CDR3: CASSLQGARHTEAFF. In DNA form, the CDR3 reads TGTGCCAGCAGTCTACAGGGGGCGCGTCACACTGAAGCTTTCTTT.

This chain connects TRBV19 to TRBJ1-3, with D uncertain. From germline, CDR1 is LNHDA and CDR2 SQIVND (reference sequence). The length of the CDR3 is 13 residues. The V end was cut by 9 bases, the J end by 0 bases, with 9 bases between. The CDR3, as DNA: TGTGCCAGCGCTGAGGCCTCTGGAAACACCATATATTTT. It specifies CASAEASGNTIYF. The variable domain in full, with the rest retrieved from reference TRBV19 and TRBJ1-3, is DGGITQSPKYLFRKEGQNVTLSCEQNLNHDAMYWYRQDPGQGLRLIYYSQIVNDFQKGDIAEGYSVSREKKESFPLTVTSAQKNPTAFYLCASAEASGNTIYFGEGSWLTVV.

The CDR3 region is CASSEWASGGTDTQYF. The CDR3 DNA is TGTGCCAGCAGTGAATGGGCTAGCGGGGGTACAGATACGCAGTATTTT. The V gene is TRBV6-1, the J gene TRBJ2-3, with TRBD2 matching over 10 bases. The CDR3 sequence is 16 residues long. With V trimmed by 2 bases and J by 3 bases, 5 bases remained unmatched. Germline values: CDR1 MNHNS, CDR2 SASEGT.

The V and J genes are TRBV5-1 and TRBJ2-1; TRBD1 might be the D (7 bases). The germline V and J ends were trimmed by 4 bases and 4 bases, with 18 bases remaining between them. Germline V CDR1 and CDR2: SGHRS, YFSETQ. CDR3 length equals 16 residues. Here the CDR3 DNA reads TGCGCCAGCAGCGGGGGGACAGCGCCTTATTACAATGAGCAGTTCTTC. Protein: CASSGGTAPYYNEQFF. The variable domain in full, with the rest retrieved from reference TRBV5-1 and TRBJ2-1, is KAGVTQTPRYLIKTRGQQVTLSCSPISGHRSVSWYQQTPGQGLQFLFEYFSETQRNKGNFPGRFSGRQFSNSRSEMNVSTLELGDSALYLCASSGGTAPYYNEQFFGPGTRLTVL.

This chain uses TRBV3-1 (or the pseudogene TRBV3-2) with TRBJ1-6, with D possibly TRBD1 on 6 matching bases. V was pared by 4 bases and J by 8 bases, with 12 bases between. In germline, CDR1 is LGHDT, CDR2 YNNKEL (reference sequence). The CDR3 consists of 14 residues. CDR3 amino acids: CASSPRDMDSPLHF. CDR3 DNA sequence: TGTGCCAGCAGCCCCCGGGACATGGATTCACCCCTCCACTTT.

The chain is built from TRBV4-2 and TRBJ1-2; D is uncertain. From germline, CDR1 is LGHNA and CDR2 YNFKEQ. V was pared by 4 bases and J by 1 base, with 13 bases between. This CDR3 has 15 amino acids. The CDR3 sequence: CASSRENMFNYGYTF. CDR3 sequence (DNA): TGTGCCAGCAGCCGAGAGAACATGTTTAACTATGGCTACACCTTC.

CDR3 sequence (DNA): TGTGCCAGCAGTTTCGGACTAGCGGGATACAATGAGCAGTTCTTC. Its protein product is CASSFGLAGYNEQFF. V and J are TRBV27 and TRBJ2-1; 12 nucleotides align to TRBD2. This CDR3 is 15 amino acids long. Unmatched junction bases numbered 1, after V lost 3 bases and J lost 4 bases. The germline V gene encodes CDR1 MNHEY and CDR2 SMNVEV (reference sequence).

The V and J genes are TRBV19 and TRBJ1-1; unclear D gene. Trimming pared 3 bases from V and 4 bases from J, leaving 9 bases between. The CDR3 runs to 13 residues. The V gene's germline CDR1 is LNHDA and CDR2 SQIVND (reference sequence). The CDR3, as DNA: TGTGCCAGTAGTATTTCTATTAGCACTGAAGCTTTCTTT. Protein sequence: CASSISISTEAFF.

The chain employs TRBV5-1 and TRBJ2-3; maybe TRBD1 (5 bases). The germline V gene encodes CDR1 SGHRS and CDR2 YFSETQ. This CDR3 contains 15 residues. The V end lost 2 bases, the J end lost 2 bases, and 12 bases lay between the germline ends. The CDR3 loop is CASSFKGSLTDTQYF. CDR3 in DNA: TGCGCCAGCAGCTTCAAGGGGTCCCTCACAGATACGCAGTATTTT.

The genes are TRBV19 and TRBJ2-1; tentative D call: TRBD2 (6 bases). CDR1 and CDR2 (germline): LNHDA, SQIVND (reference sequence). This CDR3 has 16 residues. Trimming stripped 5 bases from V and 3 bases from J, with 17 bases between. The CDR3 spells CASSSNPYSGYNEQFF. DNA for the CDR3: TGTGCCAGTAGTTCCAACCCCTATAGCGGCTACAATGAGCAGTTCTTC. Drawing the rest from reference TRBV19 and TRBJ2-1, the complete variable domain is DGGITQSPKYLFRKEGQNVTLSCEQNLNHDAMYWYRQDPGQGLRLIYYSQIVNDFQKGDIAEGYSVSREKKESFPLTVTSAQKNPTAFYLCASSSNPYSGYNEQFFGPGTRLTVL.

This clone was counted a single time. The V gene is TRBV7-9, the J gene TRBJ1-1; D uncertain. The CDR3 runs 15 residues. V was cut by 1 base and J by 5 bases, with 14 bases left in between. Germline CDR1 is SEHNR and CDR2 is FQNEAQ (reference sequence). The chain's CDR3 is CASSLEAPPRTEAFF. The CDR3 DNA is TGTGCCAGCAGCTTAGAGGCTCCCCCGAGGACTGAAGCTTTCTTT.

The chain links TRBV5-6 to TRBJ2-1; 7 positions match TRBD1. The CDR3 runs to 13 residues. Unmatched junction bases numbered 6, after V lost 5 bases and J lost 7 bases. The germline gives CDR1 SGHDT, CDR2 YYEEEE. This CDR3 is CASRYTTGNEQFF. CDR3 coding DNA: TGTGCCAGCAGATACACGACAGGGAATGAGCAGTTCTTC.

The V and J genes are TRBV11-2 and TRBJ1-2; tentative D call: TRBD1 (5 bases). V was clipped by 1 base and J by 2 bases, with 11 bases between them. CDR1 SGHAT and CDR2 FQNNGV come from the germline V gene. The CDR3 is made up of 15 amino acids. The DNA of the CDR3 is TGTGCCAGCAGCTTAGCAGGGTTCCCCAACTATGGCTACACCTTC. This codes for CASSLAGFPNYGYTF.

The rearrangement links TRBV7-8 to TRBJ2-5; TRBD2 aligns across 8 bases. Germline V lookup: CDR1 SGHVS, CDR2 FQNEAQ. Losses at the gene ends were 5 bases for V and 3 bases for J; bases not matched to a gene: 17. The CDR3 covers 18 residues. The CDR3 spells CASSPLPRSGGGEETQYF. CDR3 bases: TGTGCCAGCAGCCCCTTACCCCGCAGCGGGGGTGGGGAAGAGACCCAGTACTTC.

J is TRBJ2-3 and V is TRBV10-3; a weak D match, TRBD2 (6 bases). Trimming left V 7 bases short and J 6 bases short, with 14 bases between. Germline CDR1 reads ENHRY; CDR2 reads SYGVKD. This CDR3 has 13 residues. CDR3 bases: TGTGCCATCATGGGCGGAGGGCGGGATACGCAGTATTTT. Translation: CAIMGGGRDTQYF.

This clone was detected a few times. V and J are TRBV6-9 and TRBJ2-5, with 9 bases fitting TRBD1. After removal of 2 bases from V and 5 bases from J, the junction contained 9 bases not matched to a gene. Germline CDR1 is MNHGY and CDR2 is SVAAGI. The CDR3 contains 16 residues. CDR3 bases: TGTGCCAGCAGTTATCCGATGGGACAGGGAAGGGAGACCCAGTACTTC. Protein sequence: CASSYPMGQGRETQYF.

In DNA form, the CDR3 reads TGTGCCAGCAGCTTAGGGAGGACAGGAATCGGTCAGCCCCAGCATTTT. This codes for CASSLGRTGIGQPQHF. The chain uses TRBV7-2 and TRBJ1-5; the match to TRBD1 covers 7 bases. CDR1 and CDR2 from the germline V gene are SGHTA and FQGNSA. The CDR3 extends over 16 amino acids. Germline trimming cut 1 base from V and 6 bases from J; bases unmatched to any gene: 9.